The 9 T cell receptor beta chains below were found in one sample sequenced in a study of radiation and T cells in renal cell carcinoma. Time point noted: blood 4 weeks post-SBRT, at nephrectomy. Treatment noted: 15 Gy SBRT to primary tumor, nephrectomy 4 weeks later. Assay used: immunoSEQ multiplex PCR; TCRdb lists only in-frame clones, some missing. Seen here are 140,000 to 150,000 clones, 80% to 90% observed once, and the top ten hold over 15%. The sequencing here drew on blood, taken from a patient whose treatment included radiotherapy and nephrectomy. The receptors originated from a woman between 50 and 59 years old with renal cell carcinoma.

This chain links TRBV18 with TRBJ1-1, with D possibly being TRBD1 (5 bases). This CDR3 is 13 amino acids long. Germline V lookup: CDR1 KGHSH, CDR2 LQKENI. V was trimmed by 8 bases and J by 4 bases, leaving 14 bases between them. CDR3 loop: CASRDSGGTEAFF. CDR3 DNA: TGTGCCAGCCGGGACTCTGGTGGCACTGAAGCTTTCTTT.

The gene calls are TRBV28 and TRBJ1-3; D gene unclear. V was clipped by 7 bases and J by 4 bases, with 11 bases between them. CDR3 length: 13 residues. Germline CDR1 MDHEN, CDR2 SYDVKM. This CDR3 reads CASISAGGNTIYF. In DNA form, the CDR3 reads TGTGCCAGCATATCAGCAGGCGGAAACACCATATATTTT.

The chain uses TRBV7-2 and TRBJ1-2; D remains unclear. The ends were cut back, 1 base at V and 8 bases at J, with 11 bases in the middle. Germline V gene data show CDR1 as SGHTA and CDR2 as FQGNSA. This CDR3 has 13 amino acids. The CDR3 reads CASSLVGGNGYTF. The CDR3 bases are TGTGCCAGCAGCTTAGTTGGAGGGAACGGCTACACCTTC.

CDR3 region: CASSYQETQYF. The CDR3 DNA reads TGTGCCAGCAGCTATCAAGAGACCCAGTACTTC. The J gene is TRBJ2-5, the V gene TRBV4-2; D ambiguous. V lost 5 bases to trimming and J lost 2 bases, with 3 bases between them. Germline V CDR1 and CDR2: LGHNA, YNFKEQ. This CDR3 comprises 11 residues.

This chain joins TRBV19 and TRBJ1-4, with 7 bases aligning to TRBD1. The V segment lost 7 bases and the J segment 4 bases; nucleotides outside the gene matches: 3. This CDR3 has 13 amino acids. CDR1 is LNHDA, CDR2 SQIVND, per germline (reference sequence). The DNA for the CDR3 is TGTGCCAGTAAGGGACAGAGTAATGAAAAACTGTTTTTT. Translated: CASKGQSNEKLFF.

This chain links TRBV7-9 with TRBJ2-3; TRBD2 agrees at 8 bases. J lost 0 bases, V lost 4 bases, and 3 bases had no gene match. Per germline, CDR1 SEHNR and CDR2 FQNEAQ (reference sequence). This CDR3 is built from 15 residues. The CDR3 spells CASSSLAESTDTQYF. Written as DNA, the CDR3 is TGTGCCAGCAGCTCACTAGCGGAAAGCACAGATACGCAGTATTTT.

V gene TRBV15 combines with J gene TRBJ2-2; 8 bases match TRBD2. Germline CDR1 is LNHNV and CDR2 is YYDKDF (reference sequence). This CDR3 contains 15 residues. Unmatched junction bases numbered 8, after V lost 11 bases and J lost 0 bases. This CDR3 is CASGGRQANTGELFF. DNA for the CDR3: TGTGCCTCGGGGGGGCGACAGGCGAACACCGGGGAGCTGTTTTTT.

This clone was counted a single time. This chain connects TRBV7-2 to TRBJ2-5, with TRBD1 matching over 7 bases. Looked up from germline, CDR1 is SGHTA and CDR2 is FQGNSA. V dropped 3 bases and J dropped 4; count of bases not matched to a gene: 8. This CDR3 has 15 residues. The CDR3 DNA follows: TGTGCCAGCAGCTTCGACAGGGCCATAGGAGAGACCCAGTACTTC. It translates to CASSFDRAIGETQYF.

The rearrangement uses TRBV5-1 and TRBJ2-3, with a possible D match to TRBD1 (5 bases). Per germline, CDR1 SGHRS and CDR2 YFSETQ. V was pared by 5 bases and J by 0 bases, with 10 bases between. CDR3 size: 14 residues. The CDR3 spells CASSPDISTDTQYF. DNA for the CDR3: TGCGCCAGCAGTCCGGACATTAGCACAGATACGCAGTATTTT.